Sequencing of this T cell receptor beta chain was carried out in a study of regulatory T cells in long-lasting Graves disease (dated by TCRdb to 2020 to 2022). Notes on the research overall: Persistent Graves' disease meant more than 5 years of antithyroid drug treatment with TSH receptor autoantibodies that stayed positive. Antithyroid drugs had been taken for approximately 10 years on average by persistent Graves' disease patients in the clinical cohort. Peripheral blood TCR sequencing and RNA sequencing compared persistent Graves' disease patients with newly diagnosed Graves' disease patients. A total of some 33 samples were covered by TCR sequencing, comprising around 13 persistent and roughly 20 newly diagnosed Graves' disease patients. The study was conducted in China and was registered as a clinical trial. Study-wide findings and limitations: Patients with persistent disease shared more public clonotypes (fewer than 3,000) than newly diagnosed patients did (approximately 970). Only the TCR beta chain was sequenced and analyzed. Compared with newly diagnosed patients, persistent Graves' disease patients had lower TCR Shannon entropy and fewer highly expanded clones, which suggests clonal expansion. Only peripheral blood was studied, because thyroid tissue, the primary lesion, was inaccessible. Persistent disease showed preferential use of TRBV28, TRBJ1-2 and TRBJ2-5, whereas newly diagnosed disease favored TRBV20-1 and TRBJ2-1. As a limitation, the authors acknowledged that the small sample size may reduce accuracy.

The protocol used for the library was multiplex PCR. The sample was run on an Illumina HiSeq 4000. To build TCR beta libraries, CDR3 regions were amplified by Arm-PCR using iRepertoire HTBI primers. Before sequencing, the PCR products went through gel purification. As for how the authors treated the data: A total of fewer than 80 TRBV and under 15 TRBJ segments were identified across samples and were used for gene usage analysis of CDR3 amino acid clonotypes. Filtered high-quality paired reads were merged into contigs using COPE and FqMerger. BLAST was used to align contigs to IMGT TRBV, TRBD and TRBJ reference genes, and CDR3 was defined according to IMGT. Any clonotype with a frequency above 0.1% was classified as a highly expanded clone. Shannon entropy served as the measure of repertoire diversity, while the Gini coefficient captured V-J evenness. A clonotype found in more than one individual was treated as public. In-frame beta chains were kept once TCRdb had trimmed the public reads at Q25 with fastp and called clones with MiXCR. Rows are combined by CDR3 protein, so each entry shows the most common genes and DNA. Here the V and J calls rest on TCRdb's processing, not on the authors' analysis. The sample data list 400,000 to 500,000 distinct CDR3 sequences, and approximately 22% of these were observed just once. Under 15% of the sample is in the top ten clones.

Including the terminal cysteine and phenylalanine, the CDR3 comprises 14 residues. Just the 42-base CDR3 DNA is kept, in frame starting at base 1. The trim is 0 bases for V and 5 bases for J, with a gap of 10 bases between the germline ends. CDR1 SNHLY and CDR2 FYNNEI were looked up in the germline V gene. What this sample's time point label stands for: persistent/refractory GD, antithyroid drugs over 5 years with positive TRAb. For both TCR sequencing and RNA sequencing, RNA was extracted from PBMCs using TRIzol. Graves' disease was diagnosed according to American Thyroid Association guidelines. Patients for the study were recruited at an endocrinology department in Xi'an, China. Each patient gave 7.5 to 10 milliliters of peripheral blood, collected in an EDTA anticoagulant tube. Ficoll Paque Plus density gradient separation was used to isolate PBMCs, and no additional T cell sorting was done. An Agilent 2100 Bioanalyzer and agarose gel were used to assess RNA quality, and a NanoDrop 2000 was used to measure RNA concentration.

This clonotype was found many times. Its binding antigen is unknown. One base away there is no much larger clone; base qualities are not given. The origin of this receptor is a female donor with Graves disease. The sample in question was peripheral blood mononuclear cells (PBMCs), obtained when the disease was refractory, from a patient treated with antithyroid drugs. The rearrangement combines TRBV2 with TRBJ2-5; no D segment can be confidently identified. The CDR3 region: CASSEALYRETQYF. The nucleotide sequence reads as follows: TGTGCCAGCAGTGAAGCGCTCTACCGGGAGACCCAGTACTTC. This CDR3, with the reference TRBV2 and TRBJ2-5 proteins standing in past its ends, gives the full variable domain EPEVTQTPSHQVTQMGQEVILRCVPISNHLYFYWYRQILGQKVEFLVSFYNNEISEKSEIFDDQFSVERPDGSNFTLKIRSTKLEDSAMYFCASSEALYRETQYFGPGTRLLVL.